This T cell receptor (beta chain) came from a study of T-cell reconstitution after alpha-beta-depleted transplantation in children. This CDR3 comprises 15 residues. Germline V gene data show CDR1 as MNHEY and CDR2 as SVGAGI. V lost 6 bases to trimming and J lost 0 bases, with 12 bases between them. With respect to this clonotype: Its matching antigen is unknown.

Study-wide points: Fresh T-cell production supplied most of the T-cell counts and diversity seen one year after transplant. Reportedly, only several hundred clones from non-depleted graft cells drove alpha-beta T-cell counts at about two months. Surviving recipient T cells and thymic progenitors underlay high day-60 TCRbeta diversity in some patients.

Preparation of the TCRbeta library used unique molecular identifiers. TCRdb processed the PCR reads anew with MiXCR; each CDR3 protein has one entry. This sample has 200,000 to 250,000 distinct CDR3 sequences, with about 25% found just once. The source material was PBMCs, sampled before TCRalphabeta/CD19-depleted stem cell transplant. This sequence joins TRBV6-5 and TRBJ1-3, with D maybe TRBD1 (5 bases). This receptor was taken from a girl aged 2 to 9 with Fanconi anemia, due to receive a stem cell transplant. Here the CDR3 DNA reads TGTGCCAGCAGCAGACAGCTCCACTCTGGAAACACCATATATTTT. Protein: CASSRQLHSGNTIYF.